This T cell receptor (beta chain) originates from a study of blood T cell repertoires in COVID-19. Study details: Researchers got acute and convalescent COVID-19 samples from the United States, Italy and Spain. In each case, the material was cDNA or gDNA derived from T cells, B-cell-depleted T cells, or PBMCs.

CDR3 length: 15 residues. V trimming: 0 bases; J trimming: 0 bases; junction bases outside the gene matches: 2. The germline V gene encodes CDR1 SGDLS and CDR2 YYNGEE. In the original processing: Estimation of nucleated cell counts was performed using reference gene primer amplification. Sequencing used immunoSEQ multiplex PCR; TCRdb keeps in-frame clones, though not all of them. The DNA gave D and trimming, while V, J and clone size come from that table. The data hold 200,000 to 300,000 clones, with roughly four fifths observed a single time. The sample was peripheral blood. The chain couples TRBV9 to TRBJ1-2; 7 nucleotides align to TRBD1. The sequence derives from a woman in her seventies with acute or convalescent COVID-19. As DNA, the CDR3 is TGTGCCAGCAGCGTAGGAGGGGGCGCTAACTATGGCTACACCTTC. Translating it yields CASSVGGGANYGYTF. Complete variable domain (other parts from reference TRBV9 and TRBJ1-2): DSGVTQTPKHLITATGQRVTLRCSPRSGDLSVYWYQQSLDQGLQFLIQYYNGEERAKGNILERFSAQQFPDLHSELNLSSLELGDSALYFCASSVGGGANYGYTFGSGTRLTVV.